The clone carrying this TCR beta chain appeared a single time. Antigen specificity is unknown. This specimen comes from a study of T cell responses to AZD1222 COVID-19 vaccine. The CDR3 consists of 14 residues. Germline V CDR1 and CDR2: LNHDA, SQIVND (reference sequence). The junction had 5 bases not matched to a gene; V was cut back by 3 bases and J by 4 bases. The table came from immunoSEQ multiplex PCR; TCRdb's copy has only in-frame clones and leaves some out. The data contain around 83,000 clones, around 92% of them singletons. Overall study findings and caveats: Donors were chiefly white British, with a greater number of females, and clonal diversity was perhaps underestimated. Increased Spike-specific TCR breadth and depth were observed after two AZD1222 doses. At study baseline, merely six AZD1222 recipients were seropositive.

Sequenced material: peripheral blood, taken on day 0 of AZD1222 vaccination. The chain carries TRBV19 and TRBJ1-1, with 7 bases that match TRBD1. The source is an adult in good health. In DNA form, the CDR3 reads TGTGCCAGTAGTATCCGAGGGGGCATCACTGAAGCTTTCTTT. This encodes CASSIRGGITEAFF.